This TCR beta chain was captured in a study of identical twins. Study-wide results and caveats: Out-of-frame beta sequences exhibited a weaker degree of excess twin sharing. Findings came from cross-sectional statistics, without long-term follow-up of donors.

TCRdb used MiXCR to reprocess the 5' RACE reads, holding one entry per CDR3 protein. Here the sample spans 150,000 or so distinct CDR3 sequences, 3% to 4% being singletons. This clonotype occurred many times. What it binds is not known. The CDR3 extends over 15 amino acids. The V gene's germline CDR1 is SGHRS and CDR2 YFSETQ. Trimming removed 4 bases at V and 4 bases at J, with 17 bases between. Material for sequencing was memory T cells sorted from blood. The clonotype comes from a man younger than 30 in good health. The chain links TRBV5-1 to TRBJ1-2; a possible D gene is TRBD1 (5 bases). As DNA, the CDR3 is TGCGCCAGCAGCCCCTCGGGGCAGATCTTCTATGGCTACACCTTC. This sequence encodes CASSPSGQIFYGYTF.